This is a list of T cell receptor beta chains from one sample in a study of cytomegalovirus exposure and HLA in healthy donors. Repertoires were generated with immunoSEQ multiplex PCR, while TCRdb's copy carries only in-frame clones and drops some. Its table lists around 39,000 clones. The specimen sequenced was PBMCs. These TCRs come from a male donor in good health and CMV-seronegative. CDR3s include the opening cysteine and the closing phenylalanine or tryptophan. A D gene is named only where the DNA matches it firmly.

V	D	J	CDR3	DNA
TRBV2	NA	TRBJ1-1	CASSEFVPDEAFF	TGTGCCAGCAGTGAGTTTGTCCCAGATGAAGCTTTCTTT
TRBV30	NA	TRBJ2-6	CACSPGANVPTF	TGTGCCTGCTCACCTGGGGCCAACGTCCCGACTTTC
TRBV19	TRBD1	TRBJ2-1	CASSTGTGYNEQFF	TGTGCCAGTAGTACCGGGACAGGGTACAATGAGCAGTTCTTC
TRBV4-1	TRBD1	TRBJ2-2	CASSPYTTRDRDTGELFF	TGCGCCAGCAGCCCCTACACCACCCGGGACAGGGACACCGGGGAGCTGTTTTTT
TRBV6-6	TRBD1	TRBJ1-4	CASSRQGPELFF	TGTGCCAGCAGTAGACAGGGGCCAGAACTGTTTTTT
TRBV7-9	TRBD1	TRBJ2-7	CASSPWTGSLGEQYF	TGTGCCAGCAGCCCATGGACAGGGAGTCTGGGCGAGCAGTACTTC
TRBV9	TRBD1	TRBJ1-1	CASSARAGGTEAFF	TGTGCCAGCAGCGCGAGGGCAGGGGGGACTGAAGCTTTCTTT
TRBV28	TRBD1	TRBJ1-1	CASSSTGGAFTEAFF	TGTGCCAGCAGTTCCACAGGGGGCGCGTTCACTGAAGCTTTCTTT
TRBV2	NA	TRBJ1-1	CASRGGGIENTEAFF	TGTGCCAGCAGAGGGGGGGGAATCGAGAACACTGAAGCTTTCTTT
TRBV4-1	NA	TRBJ2-3	CASSQDSTGGSQYF	TGCGCCAGCAGCCAAGATTCAACTGGCGGCTCGCAGTATTTT